This T cell receptor (beta chain) was recorded in a study of T cell clonotyping in hematopoietic cell transplantation. The germline gives CDR1 MGHRA, CDR2 YSYEKL. Germline trimming cut 0 bases from V and 0 bases from J; bases unmatched to any gene: 8. The CDR3 totals 18 residues. The protocol was immunoSEQ multiplex PCR, while the TCRdb copy is restricted to in-frame clones and leaves out a portion. The profile shows fewer than 30,000 clones, approximately 96% of them singletons. The receptor was isolated from a man aged 50-59 years in good health. Some clones in this sample may be carry-over from other donors' samples. The rearrangement uses TRBV4-1 and TRBJ1-2; 9 bases are shared with TRBD1. The sequenced sample was peripheral blood mononuclear cells. CDR3 in amino acids: CASSQDAGQGLSNYGYTF. In DNA, the CDR3 is TGCGCCAGCAGCCAAGATGCCGGACAGGGGCTTTCTAACTATGGCTACACCTTC.